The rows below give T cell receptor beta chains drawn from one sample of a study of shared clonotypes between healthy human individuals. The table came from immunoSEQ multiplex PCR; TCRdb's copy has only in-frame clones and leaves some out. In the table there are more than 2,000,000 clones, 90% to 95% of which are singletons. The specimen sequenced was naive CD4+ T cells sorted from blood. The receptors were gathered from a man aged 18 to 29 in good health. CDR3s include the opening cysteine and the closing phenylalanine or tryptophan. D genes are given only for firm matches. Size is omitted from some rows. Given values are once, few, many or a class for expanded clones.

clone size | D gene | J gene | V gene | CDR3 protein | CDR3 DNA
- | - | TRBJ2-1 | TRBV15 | CATSTGVYSAGEQFF | TGTGCCACCAGCACTGGGGTGTATTCGGCGGGTGAGCAGTTCTTC
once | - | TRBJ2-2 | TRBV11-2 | CASSLLARVGELFF | TGTGCCAGCAGCTTATTGGCGCGGGTCGGGGAGCTGTTTTTT
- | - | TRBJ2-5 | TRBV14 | CASSPPRGGGLWETQYF | TGTGCCAGCAGCCCGCCCCGGGGAGGGGGCTTATGGGAGACCCAGTACTTC
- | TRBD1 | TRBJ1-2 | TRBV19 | CASSRDRFYGYTF | TGTGCCAGTAGCCGGGACAGGTTTTATGGCTACACCTTC
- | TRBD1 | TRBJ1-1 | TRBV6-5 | CASCTTGAMNTEAFF | TGTGCCAGCTGTACAACAGGGGCCATGAACACTGAAGCTTTCTTT
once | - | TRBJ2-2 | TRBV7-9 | CASSPGPRDTGELFF | TGTGCCAGCAGCCCCGGACCAAGGGACACCGGGGAGCTGTTTTTT
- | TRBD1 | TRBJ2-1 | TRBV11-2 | CASSLTGTGLNEQFF | TGTGCCAGCAGCCTCACCGGGACAGGGCTCAATGAGCAGTTCTTC
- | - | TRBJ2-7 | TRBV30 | CAWSVRGGLPLEQYF | TGTGCCTGGAGTGTTAGGGGGGGCCTTCCCCTCGAGCAGTACTTC
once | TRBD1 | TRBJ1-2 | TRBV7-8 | CASSLAQYPGQGAHGYTF | TGTGCCAGCAGCTTAGCGCAATACCCGGGACAGGGGGCTCATGGCTACACCTTC
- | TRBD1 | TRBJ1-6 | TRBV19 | CASRDRGYSPLHF | TGTGCCAGTAGGGACAGGGGTTATTCACCCCTCCACTTT
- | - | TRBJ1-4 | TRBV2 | CASTRDRDLHNEKLFF | TGTGCCAGCACGAGAGACCGGGACCTCCATAATGAAAAACTGTTTTTT
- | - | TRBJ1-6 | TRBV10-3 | CAISEDRITPLHF | TGTGCCATCAGTGAGGACAGAATTACACCCCTCCACTTT
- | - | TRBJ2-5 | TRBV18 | CASSPSYGVETQYF | TGTGCCAGCTCACCTTCCTATGGGGTGGAGACCCAGTACTTC
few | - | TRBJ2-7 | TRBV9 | CASSAQINLDYEQYF | TGTGCCAGCAGCGCGCAGATCAACCTAGACTACGAGCAGTACTTC
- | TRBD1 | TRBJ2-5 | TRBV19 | CASSPWTGTKAKETQYF | TGTGCCAGTAGTCCCTGGACAGGAACAAAAGCAAAAGAGACCCAGTACTTC
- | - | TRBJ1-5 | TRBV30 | CAWSIDGNQPQHF | TGTGCCTGGAGCATTGACGGCAATCAGCCCCAGCATTTT
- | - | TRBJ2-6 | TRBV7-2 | CASSTSSGANVLTF | TGTGCCAGCAGCACGAGCTCTGGGGCCAACGTCCTGACTTTC
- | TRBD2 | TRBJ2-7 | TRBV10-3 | CAISDPKSGGLEQYF | TGTGCCATCAGTGACCCTAAGAGCGGGGGGCTCGAGCAGTACTTC
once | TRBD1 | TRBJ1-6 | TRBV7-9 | CASSFWTGNHSPLHF | TGTGCCAGCAGCTTTTGGACAGGGAATCATTCACCCCTCCACTTT
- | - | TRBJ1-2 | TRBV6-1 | CASTAGVGYTF | TGTGCCAGCACGGCAGGGGTCGGCTACACCTTC
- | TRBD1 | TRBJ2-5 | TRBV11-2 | CASSNHGQEETQYF | TGTGCCAGCAGCAATCATGGACAGGAAGAGACCCAGTACTTC
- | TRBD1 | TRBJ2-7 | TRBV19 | CASRRTGQGPYEQYF | TGTGCCAGTAGAAGAACCGGACAGGGCCCCTACGAGCAGTACTTC
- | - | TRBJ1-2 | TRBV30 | CAWSVHPRGTKANYGYTF | TGTGCCTGGAGTGTACACCCCAGGGGAACCAAAGCTAACTATGGCTACACCTTC
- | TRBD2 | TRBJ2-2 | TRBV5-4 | CASSLLSSGGARTGELFF | TGTGCCAGCAGCCTACTTTCTAGCGGGGGGGCCCGGACCGGGGAGCTGTTTTTT
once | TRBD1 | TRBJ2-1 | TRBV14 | CASSQSTGVSYNEQFF | TGTGCCAGCAGCCAGTCGACAGGGGTATCCTACAATGAGCAGTTCTTC
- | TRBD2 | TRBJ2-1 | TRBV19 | CASSIDIGASGREGNEQFF | TGTGCCAGTAGTATAGATATAGGGGCGAGCGGGAGGGAAGGCAATGAGCAGTTCTTC
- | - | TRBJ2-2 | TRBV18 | CASSPRGDNTGELFF | TGTGCCAGCTCACCACGAGGGGATAACACCGGGGAGCTGTTTTTT
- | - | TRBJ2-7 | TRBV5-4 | CASSLANLPGASLEQYF | TGTGCCAGCAGCTTGGCCAATTTACCAGGGGCCTCCCTCGAGCAGTACTTC
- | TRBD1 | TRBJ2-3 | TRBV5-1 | CASSLAGQGVPDTQYF | TGCGCCAGCAGCTTGGCGGGACAGGGTGTTCCAGATACGCAGTATTTT
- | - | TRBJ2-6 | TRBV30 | CACHQGAGANVLTF | TGTGCCTGTCACCAGGGAGCTGGGGCCAACGTCCTGACTTTC
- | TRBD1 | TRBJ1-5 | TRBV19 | CASSMRGQGATLERGYSNQPQHF | TGTGCCAGTAGTATGAGAGGACAGGGGGCCACCTTGGAAAGGGGTTATAGCAATCAGCCCCAGCATTTT
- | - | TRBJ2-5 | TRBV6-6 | CASSPTGTQETQYF | TGTGCCAGCAGCCCGACCGGGACCCAAGAGACCCAGTACTTC
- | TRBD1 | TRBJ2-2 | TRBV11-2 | CASSRTGFGTGELFF | TGTGCCAGCAGTCGGACAGGGTTTGGCACCGGGGAGCTGTTTTTT
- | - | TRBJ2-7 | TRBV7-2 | CASSLASTVYEQYF | TGTGCCAGCAGCTTAGCGAGTACGGTCTACGAGCAGTACTTC
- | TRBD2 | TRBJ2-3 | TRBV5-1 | CASSLAASGSADTQYF | TGCGCCAGCAGCTTGGCTGCTAGCGGGAGCGCAGATACGCAGTATTTT
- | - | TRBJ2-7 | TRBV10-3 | CAISDHIGGSYEQYF | TGTGCCATCAGTGATCATATAGGAGGATCCTACGAGCAGTACTTC
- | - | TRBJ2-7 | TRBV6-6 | CASSYSADYEQYF | TGTGCCAGCAGTTACTCTGCAGACTACGAGCAGTACTTC
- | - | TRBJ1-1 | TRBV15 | CATSRDGGRAFF | TGTGCCACCAGCAGAGATGGCGGAAGAGCTTTCTTT
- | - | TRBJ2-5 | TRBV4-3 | CASSQGVQAQETQYF | TGCGCCAGCAGCCAAGGAGTACAGGCCCAAGAGACCCAGTACTTC
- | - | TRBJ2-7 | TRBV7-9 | CASSLAGADYEQYF | TGTGCCAGCAGCTTAGCTGGAGCAGATTACGAGCAGTACTTC
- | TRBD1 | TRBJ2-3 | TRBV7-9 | CASSGRQGTHTDTQYF | TGTGCCAGCAGCGGACGACAGGGTACTCACACAGATACGCAGTATTTT
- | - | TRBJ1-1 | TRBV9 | CASSWITEAFF | TGTGCCAGCAGCTGGATCACTGAAGCTTTCTTT
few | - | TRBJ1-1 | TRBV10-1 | CASSDSGNTEAFF | TGCGCCAGCAGTGATTCGGGGAACACTGAAGCTTTCTTT
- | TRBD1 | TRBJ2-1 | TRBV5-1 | CASSSWTGGYNEQFF | TGCGCCAGCAGCTCATGGACAGGGGGCTACAATGAGCAGTTCTTC
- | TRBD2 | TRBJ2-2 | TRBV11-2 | CASSSSGGTGELFF | TGTGCCAGCAGCTCTAGCGGGGGGACCGGGGAGCTGTTTTTT
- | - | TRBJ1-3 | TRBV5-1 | CASSSDSPRSGNTIYF | TGCGCCAGCAGCTCGGACAGTCCTCGCTCTGGAAACACCATATATTTT
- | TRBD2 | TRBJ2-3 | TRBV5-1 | CASSLAGGGTDTQYF | TGCGCCAGCAGCTTGGCTGGCGGGGGAACAGATACGCAGTATTTT
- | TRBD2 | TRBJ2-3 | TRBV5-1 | CASSPGLAGGSDTQYF | TGCGCCAGCAGCCCTGGACTAGCGGGGGGATCAGATACGCAGTATTTT
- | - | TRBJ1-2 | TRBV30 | CAWSAGGGVSFSNYGYTF | TGTGCCTGGAGTGCCGGCGGGGGTGTTAGTTTTTCTAACTATGGCTACACCTTC
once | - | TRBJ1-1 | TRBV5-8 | CASGKRRENTEAFF | TGTGCCAGCGGAAAAAGAAGGGAGAACACTGAAGCTTTCTTT
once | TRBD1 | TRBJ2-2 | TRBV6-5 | CASSYSDRVPGGELFF | TGTGCCAGCAGTTACTCTGACAGGGTCCCTGGCGGGGAGCTGTTTTTT
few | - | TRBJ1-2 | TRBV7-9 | CASSRTDYGYTF | TGTGCCAGCAGCCGGACGGACTATGGCTACACCTTC
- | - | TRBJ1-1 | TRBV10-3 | CAIRGGNTEAFF | TGTGCCATCAGGGGCGGGAACACTGAAGCTTTCTTT
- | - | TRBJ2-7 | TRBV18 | CATREGRINEQYF | TGTGCCACCCGGGAAGGGCGAATAAACGAGCAGTACTTC
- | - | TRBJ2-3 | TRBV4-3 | CASSQGGGSTDTQYF | TGCGCCAGCAGCCAAGGCGGCGGGAGCACAGATACGCAGTATTTT